Shown below are 19 T cell receptor beta chains from a single sample sequenced in a study of blood T cell repertoires in COVID-19. The assay was immunoSEQ multiplex PCR, and TCRdb's table has in-frame clones only and misses some. Among hundreds of thousands of clones listed, more than 75% were seen once. Sample: peripheral blood. The receptor source for this set is a woman of 80 years or more with COVID-19, enrolled during active disease.

DNA for the CDR3: TGCGCCAGCAGCTTAAACAGGGGCAGTCAGCCCCAGCATTTT. Protein sequence: CASSLNRGSQPQHF. V and J are TRBV10-2 and TRBJ1-5; 7 bases agree with TRBD1. The ends lost 6 bases at V and 6 bases at J; junction bases unmatched: 8. There are 14 residues in the CDR3. The germline V gene encodes CDR1 WSHSY and CDR2 SAAADI.

The rearrangement joins TRBV7-2 to TRBJ2-1; tentative D call: TRBD2 (6 bases). The CDR3 has 13 amino acids. V was shortened by 5 bases and J by 9 bases, with 14 bases between the two germline ends. In germline, CDR1 is SGHTA, CDR2 FQGNSA. CDR3 sequence reads: CASSHGGTAEQFF. The CDR3 DNA is TGTGCCAGCAGCCACGGGGGTACGGCTGAGCAGTTCTTC.

This clone was detected only a few times. The DNA of the CDR3 is TGTGCCAGTAGTCCCACCACTACGTCAGATACGCAGTATTTT. Protein product: CASSPTTTSDTQYF. The V call is TRBV19, the J call TRBJ2-3; D gene unclear. Looked up from germline, CDR1 is LNHDA and CDR2 is SQIVND (reference sequence). Trimming removed 5 bases at V and 4 bases at J, with 13 bases between. The CDR3 runs 14 residues.

This chain connects TRBV28 to TRBJ1-4, with 10 nucleotides matching TRBD1. V lost 6 bases and J lost 8; bases outside the gene matches: 9. The CDR3 is 15 residues long. The germline gives CDR1 MDHEN, CDR2 SYDVKM. The CDR3 DNA sequence: TGTGCCAGCAGAGACGGGACAGGGGCAGGGGAAAAACTGTTTTTT. Translating it yields CASRDGTGAGEKLFF.

This chain links TRBV2 with TRBJ1-2, with a tentative D call TRBD1 (6 bases). With 6 bases removed from V and 4 bases from J, the gap between germline ends came to 12 bases. Germline V gives CDR1 SNHLY, CDR2 FYNNEI. CDR3 length: 13 residues. The CDR3 spells CASSATGIYGYTF. The CDR3 region has the DNA TGTGCCAGCAGCGCAACAGGGATCTATGGCTACACCTTC.

V gene TRBV2 combines with J gene TRBJ1-5, with 8 nucleotides matching TRBD1. There are 14 residues in the CDR3. V lost 5 bases, J lost 4 bases, and 4 bases stayed unmatched. CDR1 SNHLY and CDR2 FYNNEI come from the germline V gene. The CDR3 bases are TGTGCCAGCAGTCAGGACAGGGTTAATCAGCCCCAGCATTTT. Translated, it gives CASSQDRVNQPQHF.

This clone was counted once. This chain uses TRBV6-5 with TRBJ1-5, with no clear D. Germline V gene data show CDR1 as MNHEY and CDR2 as SVGAGI. The length of the CDR3 is 15 residues. Trimming stripped 5 bases from V and 6 bases from J, with 17 bases between. CDR3 amino acids: CASSPGSYSGQPQHF. The CDR3 DNA follows: TGTGCCAGCAGTCCTGGAAGCTATTCGGGTCAGCCCCAGCATTTT.

The chain uses TRBV5-4 and TRBJ2-5, with 9 bases matching TRBD1. The CDR3 covers 16 residues. CDR1 is SGHNT and CDR2 is YYREEE in the germline V gene (reference sequence). Trimming removed 2 bases from V and 5 bases from J; junction bases left unmatched: 10. The DNA of the CDR3 is TGTGCCAGCAGCTTCCCGGGACAGGGAGGCGGGGAGACCCAGTACTTC. This gives the protein CASSFPGQGGGETQYF.

This clone was seen more than once but under ten times. The J gene is TRBJ1-4, the V gene TRBV3-1 (or the pseudogene TRBV3-2), with 9 bases lining up with TRBD1. Losses at the gene ends were 0 bases for V and 4 bases for J; bases not matched to a gene: 3. CDR3 size: 16 residues. CDR1 is LGHDT and CDR2 is YNNKEL in the germline V gene (reference sequence). Written as DNA, the CDR3 is TGTGCCAGCAGCCAAGATTGGGGACAGGGTAATGAAAAACTGTTTTTT. Translation gives CASSQDWGQGNEKLFF.

This clone has a single count. J is TRBJ1-1 and V is TRBV5-8; 8 bases are shared with TRBD1. J gave up 2 bases and V 3 bases, and 6 bases lay outside the gene matches. Germline V lookup: CDR1 SGHTS, CDR2 YDEGEE. The CDR3 is made up of 15 amino acids. The CDR3 nucleotides read TGTGCCAGCAGCTCTGGACAGGGCCTAAACACTGAAGCTTTCTTT. This gives the protein CASSSGQGLNTEAFF.

This clone occurred once. CDR3 DNA: TGTGCCTGGACCAGGGGCCTAGACGAAAAACTGTTTTTT. It codes for CAWTRGLDEKLFF. The chain joins TRBV30 to TRBJ1-4; possible D gene TRBD1, 6 bases. V dropped 4 bases and J dropped 8 bases, with 14 bases sitting between them. Germline-derived CDR1 and CDR2 are GTSNPN and SVGIG (reference sequence). The CDR3 loop spans 13 amino acids.

This chain connects TRBV6-5 to TRBJ2-7, with TRBD2 identical over 7 bases. After removal of 6 bases from V and 2 bases from J, the junction contained 10 bases not matched to a gene. This CDR3 region has 15 residues. From germline, CDR1 is MNHEY and CDR2 SVGAGI. For the CDR3, the DNA is TGTGCCAGCAGCCCAGATCTCGCGGGGGCCTACGAGCAGTACGTC. This codes for CASSPDLAGAYEQYV.

The chain carries TRBV5-1 and TRBJ1-5, with D uncertain. The germline V gene has CDR1 SGHRS and CDR2 YFSETQ. Trimming cost V 4 bases and J 16 bases, with 21 bases left between them. The CDR3 runs 13 residues. The CDR3 DNA reads as TGCGCCAGCAGCGTTGAAAGCGGAGGGTCTGAACATTTT. Protein sequence: CASSVESGGSEHF.

This clone was observed a single time. This chain links TRBV28 with TRBJ2-2, with D possibly matching TRBD2 (6 bases). Trimming removed 2 bases at V and 1 base at J, with 8 bases between. There are 15 residues in the CDR3. Germline V gives CDR1 MDHEN, CDR2 SYDVKM. The CDR3 region is CASSLQGGNTGELFF. Here the CDR3 DNA reads TGTGCCAGCAGTTTACAGGGAGGGAACACCGGGGAGCTGTTTTTT.

The chain uses TRBV6-5 and TRBJ2-5; 8 positions match TRBD2. CDR3 length: 14 residues. Losses at the gene ends were 10 bases for V and 7 bases for J; bases not matched to a gene: 14. Germline lookup yields CDR1 MNHEY and CDR2 SVGAGI. The CDR3 DNA is TGTGCCACTTCCCATGAGCGGGGGCCGGGGACCCAGTACTTC. Protein product: CATSHERGPGTQYF.

V gene TRBV7-2 combines with J gene TRBJ2-7; tentative D call: TRBD2 (6 bases). The CDR3 contains 14 residues. From germline, CDR1 is SGHTA and CDR2 FQGNSA. With 5 bases removed from V and 5 bases from J, the gap between germline ends came to 16 bases. CDR3 residues: CASSPGGDVNEQYF. DNA for the CDR3: TGTGCCAGCAGCCCCGGAGGGGATGTTAACGAGCAGTACTTC.

The V gene is TRBV29-1, the J gene TRBJ2-3; 8 nucleotides match TRBD1. CDR3 length equals 14 residues. The V segment lost 4 bases and the J segment 2 bases; nucleotides outside the gene matches: 5. The germline gives CDR1 SQVTM, CDR2 ANQGSEA. The CDR3 spells CSVGTGMVTDTQYF. The CDR3 DNA sequence: TGCAGCGTTGGGACAGGGATGGTCACAGATACGCAGTATTTT.

The rearrangement links TRBV4-1 to TRBJ2-5; 8 bases match TRBD1. The CDR3 is 15 amino acids. Germline V lookup: CDR1 MGHRA, CDR2 YSYEKL. V was pared by 3 bases and J by 6 bases, with 9 bases of the junction left unmatched. The CDR3 loop is CASSHIGQGKQTQYF. DNA for the CDR3: TGCGCCAGCAGCCATATTGGACAGGGTAAACAGACCCAGTACTTC.

The gene calls are TRBV7-9 and TRBJ1-1, with a tentative D call TRBD1 (5 bases). Germline CDR1 is SEHNR and CDR2 is FQNEAQ (reference sequence). This CDR3 comprises 16 residues. Trimming took off 5 bases at V and 0 bases at J, with 16 bases between the two ends. The CDR3 reads CASSRDSLGLNTEAFF. The CDR3 DNA reads as TGTGCCAGCAGCCGCGACAGTCTAGGATTGAACACTGAAGCTTTCTTT.